The 8 T cell receptor beta chains below all came from one sample that was sequenced in a study of chemoradiotherapy in HPV16-positive cancers. TCRdb's copy holds only in-frame clones and misses some; the assay was immunoSEQ multiplex PCR. The data hold about 6,600 clones, with roughly 80% observed a single time. The input for sequencing was tumor tissue, taken from a patient who underwent chemoradiotherapy. The receptors here all came from a human donor with HPV-associated anogenital cancer.

The rearrangement uses TRBV28 and TRBJ2-5; weak D call: TRBD2 (6 bases). The germline CDR1 and CDR2 sequences are MDHEN and SYDVKM. Trimming removed 2 bases at V and 5 bases at J, with 12 bases between. CDR3 length: 14 amino acids. In DNA form, the CDR3 reads TGTGCCAGCAGTTTAAACGCTGGAGGGGAGACCCAGTACTTC. This translates into CASSLNAGGETQYF.

CDR3 region: CASGLRGQETQYF. The CDR3 DNA is TGTGCTAGTGGCCTCAGGGGGCAGGAGACCCAGTACTTC. The gene calls are TRBV12-5 and TRBJ2-5; TRBD1 matches 8 bases. Trimming cost V 6 bases and J 5 bases; bases outside gene matches: 5. This CDR3 region has 13 residues. The germline gives CDR1 LGHNT, CDR2 FRNRAP.

The V gene is TRBV11-2, the J gene TRBJ1-1; 10 bases align to TRBD1. This CDR3 is built from 13 residues. The V and J ends lost 5 bases and 8 bases, in that order; junction bases with no gene match: 5. The V gene's germline CDR1 is SGHAT and CDR2 FQNNGV. Here the CDR3 reads CASSPDRGEEAFF. Written as DNA, the CDR3 is TGTGCCAGCAGCCCGGACAGGGGGGAAGAAGCTTTCTTT.

V gene TRBV7-8 combines with J gene TRBJ2-1; 8 bases fit TRBD2. The CDR3 consists of 14 residues. Germline CDR1 reads SGHVS; CDR2 reads FQNEAQ. V lost 5 bases to trimming and J lost 3 bases; unmatched junction nucleotides: 3. In DNA, the CDR3 is TGTGCCAGCAGCCGGGGGGGGGACTACAATGAGCAGTTCTTC. This translates into CASSRGGDYNEQFF.

V usage is TRBV28 and J usage is TRBJ1-4; D is ambiguous. Deletions cut 3 bases from V and 0 bases from J, with 5 bases between. The CDR3 sequence is 14 residues long. Germline loops: CDR1 MDHEN, CDR2 SYDVKM. The CDR3 nucleotides read TGTGCCAGCAGTTTGGATGCAACTAATGAAAAACTGTTTTTT. As protein: CASSLDATNEKLFF.

The J gene is TRBJ1-2, the V gene TRBV25-1; tentatively, D is TRBD1 (5 bases). Germline lookup yields CDR1 MGHDK and CDR2 SYGVNS. Trimming cost V 1 base and J 4 bases, with 13 bases left between them. This CDR3 spans 15 amino acids. In DNA, the CDR3 is TGTGCCAGCAGTGAATTTGGCCGTGGGGGCTATGGCTACACCTTC. It translates to CASSEFGRGGYGYTF.

The chain employs TRBV13 and TRBJ2-2; D gene uncertain. CDR3 length equals 15 residues. CDR1 and CDR2 from the germline V gene are PRHDT and FYEKMQ (reference sequence). With 6 bases removed from V and 0 bases from J, the gap between germline ends came to 11 bases. This CDR3 is CASSLLTPNTGELFF. The CDR3, as DNA: TGTGCCAGCAGTCTCCTCACCCCGAACACCGGGGAGCTGTTTTTT. The variable domain in full, completed from reference TRBV13 and TRBJ2-2, reads AAGVIQSPRHLIKEKRETATLKCYPIPRHDTVYWYQQGPGQDPQFLISFYEKMQSDKGSIPDRFSAQQFSDYHSELNMSSLELGDSALYFCASSLLTPNTGELFFGEGSRLTVL.

The chain employs TRBV5-1 and TRBJ1-2; D remains unclear. This CDR3 has 15 amino acids. Germline V gives CDR1 SGHRS, CDR2 YFSETQ. Deletions cut 1 base from V and 1 base from J, with 11 bases between. The CDR3 loop is CASSLPAGGNYGYTF. The CDR3 DNA sequence: TGCGCCAGCAGCTTGCCGGCAGGAGGTAACTATGGCTACACCTTC.